A single sample gave rise to the 25 T cell receptor beta chains below, sequenced in a study of PD-1 blockade in classical Hodgkin lymphoma. The patients all showed relapse after autologous stem cell transplantation, while their brentuximab vedotin exposure varied. The method was immunoSEQ multiplex PCR; TCRdb's version includes in-frame clones alone and lacks a portion of them. The sample has over 10,000 clones; approximately 79% are singletons. The sequencing used peripheral blood mononuclear cells (PBMCs), collected at baseline. The receptors here all came from a human donor with classical Hodgkin lymphoma.

The chain couples TRBV5-1 to TRBJ2-3; the match to TRBD2 covers 12 bases. The CDR3 is 16 amino acids. Germline lookup yields CDR1 SGHRS and CDR2 YFSETQ. Germline trimming cut 4 bases from V and 2 bases from J; bases unmatched to any gene: 5. The CDR3 loop is CASSTLAGGLTDTQYF. Written as DNA, the CDR3 is TGCGCCAGCAGCACCCTAGCGGGAGGGCTCACAGATACGCAGTATTTT.

The chain has TRBV30 and TRBJ1-5, with a possible D match to TRBD1 (5 bases). The CDR3 is 15 amino acids. Deletions cut 0 bases from V and 1 base from J, with 10 bases between. The V gene's germline CDR1 is GTSNPN and CDR2 SVGIG (reference sequence). The CDR3 reads CAWSVGGVSNQPQHF. The DNA for the CDR3 is TGTGCCTGGAGTGTCGGGGGGGTAAGCAATCAGCCCCAGCATTTT. The whole variable domain, filled in from reference TRBV30 and TRBJ1-5, reads SQTIHQWPATLVQPVGSPLSLECTVEGTSNPNLYWYRQAAGRGLQLLFYSVGIGQISSEVPQNLSASRPQDRQFILSSKKLLLSDSGFYLCAWSVGGVSNQPQHFGDGTRLSIL.

This clone was seen only once. V gene TRBV5-8 combines with J gene TRBJ1-4, with 7 bases matching TRBD1. V trimming: 0 bases; J trimming: 8 bases; junction bases outside the gene matches: 7. The CDR3 covers 15 residues. Germline loops: CDR1 SGHTS, CDR2 YDEGEE. The CDR3 is CASSLERQGGEKLFF. The CDR3 DNA sequence: TGTGCCAGCAGCTTGGAGAGGCAGGGGGGCGAAAAACTGTTTTTT. Complete variable domain (other parts from reference TRBV5-8 and TRBJ1-4): EAGVTQSPTHLIKTRGQQATLRCSPISGHTSVYWYQQALGLGLQFLLWYDEGEERNRGNFPPRFSGRQFPNYSSELNVNALELEDSALYLCASSLERQGGEKLFFGSGTQLSVL.

The V and J genes are TRBV11-3 and TRBJ1-1; D perhaps matches TRBD1 (5 bases). CDR1 SGHNT and CDR2 YENEEA come from the germline V gene. This CDR3 contains 13 residues. V lost 0 bases and J lost 8, with 10 bases in between. CDR3 region: CASSLEEGSEAFF. CDR3 coding DNA: TGTGCCAGCAGCTTAGAGGAGGGGTCAGAAGCTTTCTTT.

The chain recombines TRBV6-1 with TRBJ2-3, with D possibly matching TRBD1 (6 bases). Looked up from germline, CDR1 is MNHNS and CDR2 is SASEGT. Between the trimmed V and J ends, which lost 4 bases and 3 bases, there was a span of 8 bases. This CDR3 has 13 residues. CDR3 sequence: CASSGTVTDTQYF. The CDR3 nucleotides are TGTGCCAGCAGTGGGACAGTAACAGATACGCAGTATTTT.

A remark on this clone: Relative to the germline gene, one junction end is altered; a read error may explain this. This chain uses TRBV7-7 with TRBJ1-2, with D perhaps TRBD1 (5 bases). CDR3 size: 22 residues. CDR1 is SSHAT, CDR2 FNYEAQ, per germline (reference sequence). The CDR3 DNA is TGTGCTAGCAGCTTAGTTTTTGGTTACAGGCCTTATGTACTTAGCTCTAACTATGGCTACACCTTC. Its protein is CASSLVFGYRPYVLSSNYGYTF. Full variable domain (outside the CDR3, taken from reference TRBV7-7 and TRBJ1-2): GAGVSQSPRYKVTKRGQDVTLRCDPISSHATLYWYQQALGQGPEFLTYFNYEAQPDKSGLPSDRFSAERPEGSISTLTIQRTEQRDSAMYRCASSLVFGYRPYVLSSNYGYTFGSGTRLTVV.

The gene calls are TRBV11-3 and TRBJ2-1; TRBD2 aligns across 15 bases. V was clipped by 5 bases and J by 7 bases; unmatched bases: 3. The germline V gene has CDR1 SGHNT and CDR2 YENEEA. This CDR3 spans 15 amino acids. CDR3 in amino acids: CASSPGLAGGNEQFF. The DNA of the CDR3 is TGTGCCAGCAGCCCGGGACTAGCGGGAGGTAATGAGCAGTTCTTC.

Only one count was recorded for this clone. The V call is TRBV6-4, the J call TRBJ2-3; 7 nucleotides agree with TRBD2. Germline values: CDR1 MRHNA, CDR2 SNTAGT. The trim removed 0 bases at V and 3 bases at J, leaving 3 bases unmatched. The length of the CDR3 is 15 residues. The CDR3 DNA sequence: TGTGCCAGCAGTGACTCGGGCGGGAGTACAGATACGCAGTATTTT. Translated: CASSDSGGSTDTQYF.

The rearrangement joins TRBV7-6 to TRBJ2-7, with D perhaps being TRBD1 or TRBD2 (6 bases each). This CDR3 comprises 16 residues. The V and J ends lost 4 bases and 5 bases respectively, with 21 bases between them. Germline CDR1 reads SGHVS; CDR2 reads FNYEAQ. The CDR3 protein is CASSSRRGTQGNEQYF. Here the CDR3 DNA reads TGTGCCAGCAGCTCCAGAAGGGGGACTCAAGGGAACGAGCAGTACTTC.

In this sample, this clone turned up once. V is TRBV18 and J is TRBJ2-3; 10 bases are a match to TRBD2. The J segment lost 0 bases and the V segment lost 2 bases, leaving 2 bases of the junction unmatched. The CDR3 totals 16 residues. Germline V gene sequence: CDR1 KGHSH, CDR2 LQKENI. The DNA of the CDR3 is TGTGCCAGCTCACCAACTAGCGGGACTAGCACAGATACGCAGTATTTT. This translates into CASSPTSGTSTDTQYF.

The chain has TRBV28 and TRBJ2-1; 9 bases map to TRBD2. Germline-derived CDR1 and CDR2 are MDHEN and SYDVKM. V lost 5 bases and J lost 8; bases outside the gene matches: 4. The CDR3 has 13 residues. The CDR3 DNA sequence: TGTGCCAGCAGTCAGGGGACTAGCTATGAGCAGTTCTTC. This gives the protein CASSQGTSYEQFF.

The CDR3 here is CASSPADTQYF. CDR3 bases: TGTGCCAGCAGCCCGGCAGATACGCAGTATTTT. This chain uses TRBV7-2 with TRBJ2-3; D is unclear. This CDR3 is built from 11 residues. V lost 5 bases to trimming and J lost 4 bases, with 4 bases between them. From germline, CDR1 is SGHTA and CDR2 FQGNSA.

By sample share, this clone is medium-sized. The chain is built from TRBV10-3 and TRBJ1-1; 8 bases map to TRBD1. J gave up 6 bases and V 6 bases, and 6 bases lay outside the gene matches. Germline CDR1 ENHRY, CDR2 SYGVKD. This CDR3 has 13 residues. The CDR3 spells CAISDRGWSEAFF. The CDR3 nucleotides read TGTGCCATCAGCGACAGGGGTTGGTCTGAAGCTTTCTTT.

The chain uses TRBV6-4 and TRBJ2-1; 11 bases agree with TRBD1. The CDR3 is 16 amino acids. The junction had 6 bases not matched to a gene; V was cut back by 0 bases and J by 8 bases. CDR1 and CDR2 from the germline V gene are MRHNA and SNTAGT. The DNA of the CDR3 is TGTGCCAGCAGTGACTCTCCGGACAGGGGGCCCCATGAGCAGTTCTTC. This codes for CASSDSPDRGPHEQFF.

This clone has just one count. The CDR3 loop is CASSQFRGVAASYEQYF. Here the CDR3 DNA reads TGCGCCAGCAGCCAGTTCCGCGGAGTAGCGGCCTCCTACGAGCAGTACTTC. The chain uses TRBV4-1 and TRBJ2-7, with a possible D match to TRBD2 (6 bases). This CDR3 has 17 residues. V shed 3 bases and J shed 0 bases, with 18 bases lying between them. The germline V gene encodes CDR1 MGHRA and CDR2 YSYEKL.

This chain links TRBV5-1 with TRBJ2-7, with D perhaps matching TRBD2 (6 bases). The V end lost 4 bases, the J end lost 1 base, and 12 bases lay between the germline ends. The CDR3 spans 14 residues. Germline-derived CDR1 and CDR2 are SGHRS and YFSETQ. This CDR3 reads CASSRGLESYEQYF. The CDR3 coding sequence is TGCGCCAGCAGCAGGGGACTGGAATCCTACGAGCAGTACTTC.

In its sample, this clone was seen a few times. V usage is TRBV19 and J usage is TRBJ1-1; D ambiguous. CDR3 length equals 15 residues. The V and J ends lost 1 base and 4 bases respectively, with 13 bases between them. Germline V lookup: CDR1 LNHDA, CDR2 SQIVND (reference sequence). In nucleotides, the CDR3 is TGTGCCAGTAGTATAGGAGGGAGATACGTCACTGAAGCTTTCTTT. This encodes CASSIGGRYVTEAFF.

Details on this clone: The junction departs from germline at one end; a sequencing error may be responsible. CDR3 amino acids: CASSLWGTGLYEQYF. The CDR3 DNA follows: TGTGCCAGCAGTCTATGGGGGACAGGGCTTTACGAGCAGTACTTC. This chain links TRBV28 with TRBJ2-5; 9 positions match TRBD1. The J call may be in error: the DNA end matches TRBJ2-7 better. The CDR3 contains 15 residues. In germline, CDR1 is MDHEN, CDR2 SYDVKM.

This clone was seen only a few times. This sequence joins TRBV5-1 and TRBJ1-2; TRBD1 matches at 8 bases. The CDR3 runs to 14 residues. The J segment lost 6 bases and the V segment lost 2 bases, leaving 6 bases of the junction unmatched. Germline V gene lookup returns CDR1 SGHRS and CDR2 YFSETQ. The DNA for the CDR3 is TGCGCCAGCAGCTTAGTTCAGGGGGCTGATGGCTACACCTTC. It specifies CASSLVQGADGYTF. Combining the CDR3 with reference TRBV5-1 and TRBJ1-2 gives the whole variable domain KAGVTQTPRYLIKTRGQQVTLSCSPISGHRSVSWYQQTPGQGLQFLFEYFSETQRNKGNFPGRFSGRQFSNSRSEMNVSTLELGDSALYLCASSLVQGADGYTFGSGTRLTVV.

This rearrangement joins TRBV28 to TRBJ2-3; D is uncertain. V gave up 6 bases and J gave up 4 bases, with 11 bases separating them. The CDR3 runs 13 residues. The germline V gene has CDR1 MDHEN and CDR2 SYDVKM. The CDR3 region is CASRRPPSDTQYF. Written as DNA, the CDR3 is TGTGCCAGCAGGCGACCGCCGTCAGATACGCAGTATTTT.

This sequence joins TRBV28 and TRBJ2-1; D may correspond to TRBD1 or TRBD2 (6 bases each). The V end lost 10 bases, the J end lost 6 bases, and 19 bases lay between the germline ends. Germline lookup yields CDR1 MDHEN and CDR2 SYDVKM. The CDR3 contains 14 residues. CDR3 protein: CATLGAGIGNEQFF. For the CDR3, the DNA is TGTGCCACTTTGGGGGCGGGGATTGGCAATGAGCAGTTCTTC. Filled out from reference TRBV28 and TRBJ2-1, the complete variable domain reads DVKVTQSSRYLVKRTGEKVFLECVQDMDHENMFWYRQDPGLGLRLIYFSYDVKMKEKGDIPEGYSVSREKKERFSLILESASTNQTSMYLCATLGAGIGNEQFFGPGTRLTVL.

This chain uses TRBV7-3 with TRBJ2-1, with 8 bases identical to TRBD2. V shed 1 base and J 6 bases; nucleotides not matched to a gene: 8. The CDR3 covers 16 residues. The germline V gene has CDR1 SGHTA and CDR2 FQGTGA. The chain's CDR3 is CASSLKGGTSFNEQFF. The CDR3 DNA reads as TGTGCCAGCAGCTTAAAGGGAGGGACTAGTTTCAATGAGCAGTTCTTC. Filled out from reference TRBV7-3 and TRBJ2-1, the complete variable domain reads GAGVSQTPSNKVTEKGKYVELRCDPISGHTALYWYRQSLGQGPEFLIYFQGTGAADDSGLPNDRFFAVRPEGSVSTLKIQRTERGDSAVYLCASSLKGGTSFNEQFFGPGTRLTVL.

The chain joins TRBV28 to TRBJ1-1; 7 bases fit TRBD1. V trimming: 6 bases; J trimming: 7 bases; junction bases outside the gene matches: 5. There are 12 residues in the CDR3. Germline assignment: CDR1 MDHEN and CDR2 SYDVKM. The CDR3 protein is CASRSGGYEAFF. DNA of the CDR3: TGTGCCAGCAGGTCAGGGGGGTATGAAGCTTTCTTT.

The chain uses TRBV5-6 and TRBJ2-3; TRBD2 might be the D (5 bases). CDR1 is SGHDT and CDR2 is YYEEEE in the germline V gene. V shed 4 bases and J shed 3 bases, with 18 bases lying between them. The CDR3 sequence is 16 residues long. DNA of the CDR3: TGTGCCAGCAGCGTGCGACCTGGGTCGGGAACAGATACGCAGTATTTT. Its protein is CASSVRPGSGTDTQYF.

J is TRBJ2-1 and V is TRBV10-1, with D perhaps TRBD1 (6 bases). Trimming cost V 5 bases and J 3 bases, with 8 bases left between them. From germline, CDR1 is WNHNN and CDR2 SYGVQD (reference sequence). This CDR3 has 13 residues. The CDR3 DNA reads TGCGCCAGCAGTCGGGACAACTACAATGAGCAGTTCTTC. This codes for CASSRDNYNEQFF.